Following are 5 T cell receptor beta chains from one sample sequenced in a study of T cells in Graves' hyperthyroidism and ophthalmopathy. Template material for amplifying TCR beta CDR3 regions consisted of RNA transcripts. HTBI primers were employed in a first-round RT-PCR of the TCR CDR3. One entry per CDR3 protein results from TCRdb running MiXCR on the multiplex PCR reads. The sample contains about 660,000 distinct CDR3 sequences, 40% to 55% of which appear only once. Sequenced: peripheral blood or thyroid tissue (not recorded which). These TCRs come from an adult man with Graves' disease, either hyperthyroidism or ophthalmopathy (not recorded which).

This clonotype has ten or more counts. V and J are TRBV19 and TRBJ1-5; D is possibly TRBD1 (5 bases). The CDR3 loop spans 15 amino acids. V lost 10 bases, J lost 0 bases, and 16 bases lay in between. The germline V gene encodes CDR1 LNHDA and CDR2 SQIVND (reference sequence). As DNA, the CDR3 is TGTGCCACTTACCGGGGCGCCGATAGCAATCAGCCCCAGCATTTT. This translates into CATYRGADSNQPQHF.

This clonotype has a count of ten or more. The chain's CDR3 is CSVQTAIEAFF. CDR3 nucleotide sequence: TGCAGCGTTCAGACAGCCATTGAAGCTTTCTTT. The chain employs TRBV29-1 and TRBJ1-1; TRBD1 is a possible D gene (5 bases). This CDR3 is built from 11 residues. Germline CDR1 reads SQVTM; CDR2 reads ANQGSEA. V lost 5 bases and J 7 bases, leaving 11 bases between the germline ends.

In this sample, this clonotype turned up many times. This sequence joins TRBV7-2 and TRBJ1-1; D is uncertain. This CDR3 is 13 amino acids long. Germline V gives CDR1 SGHTA, CDR2 FQGNSA. Trimming left V 8 bases short and J 1 base short, with 11 bases between. The CDR3 loop reads CASGPESNTEAFF. The CDR3 DNA sequence: TGTGCCAGCGGGCCTGAATCGAACACTGAAGCTTTCTTT. Complete variable domain (other parts from reference TRBV7-2 and TRBJ1-1): GAGVSQSPSNKVTEKGKDVELRCDPISGHTALYWYRQSLGQGLEFLIYFQGNSAPDKSGLPSDRFSAERTGGSVSTLTIQRTQQEDSAVYLCASGPESNTEAFFGQGTRLTVV.

The table lists this clonotype with many counts. The chain's CDR3 is CSVFRDNDGYTF. The CDR3 region has the DNA TGCAGCGTCTTCCGGGACAACGATGGCTACACCTTC. The gene calls are TRBV29-1 and TRBJ1-2, with TRBD1 as a possible D gene (6 bases). The germline V gene has CDR1 SQVTM and CDR2 ANQGSEA. The CDR3 contains 12 residues. The V and J ends lost 6 bases and 6 bases respectively, with 14 bases between them.

This clonotype was found many times. The chain combines TRBV7-9 with TRBJ2-5, with D maybe TRBD2 (5 bases). Trimming took 3 bases from V and 4 from J, leaving 6 bases between them. CDR3 length: 12 residues. Germline V gene lookup returns CDR1 SEHNR and CDR2 FQNEAQ (reference sequence). This CDR3 reads CASSFEGETQYF. CDR3 bases: TGTGCCAGCAGCTTCGAGGGAGAGACCCAGTACTTC.